The sequence of this TCR beta chain was determined in a study of T-cell memory formation after mild COVID-19. Across the whole study: Largely donor-specific sequence clusters came from two donors. Overall study results and limits: Clones that contracted clustered mainly in CM and EM if CD4+ and in EMRA if CD8+. Pre-infection memory harbored some responding clones, suggesting cross-reactive memory joined. Clones shrinking from day 15 to 85 showed even CD4/CD8 mixes; later expanders tilted CD4+.

V lost 2 bases and J 6 bases, leaving 26 bases between the germline ends. Germline V lookup: CDR1 MNHNY, CDR2 SVGAGI (reference sequence). This CDR3 is 19 amino acids long. TCRdb redid the calling of the 5' RACE reads with MiXCR, one entry per CDR3 protein. The table lists about 310,000 distinct CDR3 sequences, 15% to 20% of them singletons. Of note for this clonotype: Its antigen is as yet unknown.

The receptor comes from a man aged 18 to 30 who had mild COVID-19 (a few samples of this study predate the infection). Cell type and time point are not known. The chain uses TRBV6-6 and TRBJ1-5, with D perhaps TRBD1 (6 bases). Sequenced sample: PBMCs or a T cell subset sorted from them (not recorded which). CDR3 bases: TGTGCCAGCAGTTACAGGCCGGACAGAGTTAGTAGCAATGGTCAGCCCCAGCATTTT. Its translation is CASSYRPDRVSSNGQPQHF.